This entry is about one T cell receptor (beta chain). The data originate from a study of blood T cell repertoires in COVID-19. The overall study: PBMCs, B-cell-depleted T cells, or T cells were the source of the cDNA or gDNA that made up the material.

V gave up 4 bases and J gave up 3 bases, with 16 bases separating them. Germline lookup yields CDR1 SGHRS and CDR2 YFSETQ. The CDR3 loop spans 15 amino acids. In the authors' methods: Scientists estimated how many nucleated cells there were by amplifying reference gene primers. Measured with immunoSEQ multiplex PCR; TCRdb has only the in-frame clones, and not every one. D and trimming were read from the DNA, whereas the V and J calls and clone size are those reported in that table. The repertoire holds roughly 97,000 clones, with approximately 80% as singletons. Material: peripheral blood. This chain links TRBV5-1 with TRBJ1-1; D call uncertain. The TCR originated in a man in his 60s with acute or convalescent COVID-19. CDR3 DNA sequence: TGCGCCAGCAGCACCGATTTATGGGAGGACACTGAAGCTTTCTTT. Protein sequence: CASSTDLWEDTEAFF.